This TCR beta chain was identified in a study of cytomegalovirus exposure and HLA in healthy donors. Study outcomes and limitations: Sequencing likely produced, as an artifact, a cluster of highly shared sequence variants.

Both 60 Vbeta primers and 13 Jbeta primers went into the PCR. As processed by the authors: A follow-up analysis tallied about 80 million unique TCR beta chains, about 11 million shared. Clones were read by immunoSEQ multiplex PCR, and TCRdb kept only the in-frame ones, dropping some. V, J and clone size are taken as reported in that table, and D and trimming were inferred from the DNA itself. The profile shows roughly 160,000 clones, around four fifths of them singletons. In the case of this clone: Its target is unknown. At one end the junction does not follow the germline gene, possibly because of a read error.

Sequencing was carried out using PBMCs. This receptor was obtained from a woman in her forties or fifties in good health and CMV-seropositive.

This CDR3 is CASSSTSGGQTQYF. In nucleotides, the CDR3 is TGTGCTAGCAGCTCGACTAGCGGGGGGCAGACCCAGTACTTC. This chain uses TRBV7-7 with TRBJ2-5; 13 bases agree with TRBD2. This CDR3 region has 14 residues. Germline values: CDR1 SSHAT, CDR2 FNYEAQ (reference sequence).